These T cell receptor beta chains were read from a single sample in a study of shared clonotypes between healthy human individuals. Clones were sequenced by immunoSEQ multiplex PCR, and TCRdb holds only the in-frame ones, with some missing. The repertoire holds roughly 680,000 clones, with 72% as singletons. Sequencing input: memory CD4+ T cells sorted from blood. The source of these receptors is a woman in her thirties in good health. The CDR3 runs from the conserved cysteine through the conserved F or W. A D gene is named only where the DNA matches it firmly. Only some rows state a clone size, as once, few, many or a class for expanded clones.

NA,once,TRBV25-1,TRBJ2-7,TGTGCCAGCAGTGGAGCGGGTGGGAGCTCCTACGAGCAGTACTTC,CASSGAGGSSYEQYF
NA,NA,TRBV5-5,TRBJ1-2,TGTGCCAGCAGCTCGACAGGCTATGGCTACACCTTC,CASSSTGYGYTF
NA,few,TRBV7-8,TRBJ1-2,TGTGCCAGCAGCTTAGGGGTAACGGTTGGCTACACCTTC,CASSLGVTVGYTF
NA,NA,TRBV27,TRBJ1-5,TGTGCCAGCAGTTTATCGGCGGGAAATAATCAGCCCCAGCATTTT,CASSLSAGNNQPQHF
NA,NA,TRBV2,TRBJ2-7,TGTGCCAGCAGTGTTACGGGGGTCTACGAGCAGTACTTC,CASSVTGVYEQYF
TRBD1,NA,TRBV25-1,TRBJ1-3,TGTGCCAGCAGTGTGACAGGGTACTCTGGAAACACCATATATTTT,CASSVTGYSGNTIYF
NA,NA,TRBV2,TRBJ1-5,TGTGCCAGCAGTGAATTCAGGGGACGCAATCAGCCCCAGCATTTT,CASSEFRGRNQPQHF
TRBD1,few,TRBV5-1,TRBJ1-1,TGCGCCAGCAGCCTCGGCCGGGACAGGGGCATGAACACTGAAGCTTTCTTT,CASSLGRDRGMNTEAFF
NA,NA,TRBV7-9,TRBJ1-2,TGTGCCAGCAGCTTAGTGGTAGACAATTTTGGCTACACCTTC,CASSLVVDNFGYTF
NA,NA,TRBV6-6,TRBJ2-6,TGTGCCAGCACCCTGGACGCCTCTGGGGCCAACGTCCTGACTTTC,CASTLDASGANVLTF
NA,NA,TRBV19,TRBJ2-6,TGTGCCAGTAGTGGCTTCTCTGGGGCCAACGTCCTGACTTTC,CASSGFSGANVLTF
TRBD1,NA,TRBV11-2,TRBJ1-2,TGTGCCAGCAGCTTAGATTGGACAGGGGTTGGCTACACCTTC,CASSLDWTGVGYTF
TRBD1,NA,TRBV28,TRBJ2-1,TGTGCCAGCAGTTTAGGTGTCCCGGGACAGGGGCACAATGAGCAGTTCTTC,CASSLGVPGQGHNEQFF
NA,NA,TRBV7-2,TRBJ1-5,TGTGCCAGCAGCCTCCGATCCGGCGGGACAAATAGCAATCAGCCCCAGCATTTT,CASSLRSGGTNSNQPQHF
NA,NA,TRBV5-3,TRBJ2-3,TGTGCCAGAAGCCGTCGGGGGCAAGATACGCAGTATTTT,CARSRRGQDTQYF
NA,NA,TRBV7-8,TRBJ2-1,TGTGCCAGCAGCTTTCTCGCGGGGTTCGGTAGTTACAATGAGCAGTTCTTC,CASSFLAGFGSYNEQFF
NA,NA,TRBV28,TRBJ1-1,TGTGCCAGCACTTTGGGTGGGCGGAACACTGAAGCTTTCTTT,CASTLGGRNTEAFF
TRBD1,NA,TRBV25-1,TRBJ2-2,TGTGCCAGCAGTTGGGACAGGAACACCGGGGAGCTGTTTTTT,CASSWDRNTGELFF
NA,NA,TRBV15,TRBJ2-5,TGTGCCACCAGCAGAGATGCCGGGAGAACGGAGACCCAGTACTTC,CATSRDAGRTETQYF
NA,NA,TRBV30,TRBJ1-5,TGTGCCTGGAGTGGTAGCAATCAGCCCCAGCATTTT,CAWSGSNQPQHF
NA,NA,TRBV5-4,TRBJ1-4,TGTGCCAGCAGCTTGTACCGGCAAGGGGATGAAAAACTGTTTTTT,CASSLYRQGDEKLFF
NA,NA,TRBV27,TRBJ1-5,TGTGCCAGCAGTTTAACCAGGGGCAGAAATAGCAATCAGCCCCAGCATTTT,CASSLTRGRNSNQPQHF
NA,NA,TRBV27,TRBJ1-1,TGTGCCAGCAGTAGGGGGGCCTATTTGAACACTGAAGCTTTCTTT,CASSRGAYLNTEAFF
TRBD2,NA,TRBV11-1,TRBJ2-3,TGTGCCAGCAGCCCGGGGCTAGCGGGAGCTAAAAGCACAGATACGCAGTATTTT,CASSPGLAGAKSTDTQYF
NA,NA,TRBV21-1,TRBJ2-4,TGTGCCAGCAGCGTAACCGGGACGGGAGGTGCCAAAAACATTCAGTACTTC,CASSVTGTGGAKNIQYF
TRBD1,NA,TRBV4-1,TRBJ1-5,TGCGCCAGCAGTTCCTCGACAGGGTGGTTTGTACAGCCCCAGCATTTT,CASSSSTGWFVQPQHF
NA,NA,TRBV10-2,TRBJ2-7,TGCGCCAGCGGGGCTTACGAGCAGTACTTC,CASGAYEQYF
TRBD2,NA,TRBV5-4,TRBJ2-7,TGTGCCAGCAGCTTGGCTCCGCTTGGACTAGCGGGACAGAGCGAGCAGTACTTC,CASSLAPLGLAGQSEQYF
TRBD2,NA,TRBV30,TRBJ2-1,TGTGCCTGGGGGAGGGGACTAGCGGGAGGGACGAATGAGCAGTTCTTC,CAWGRGLAGGTNEQFF
TRBD1,NA,TRBV28,TRBJ1-5,TGTGCCAGCACCCGGCCGGGACAGAGCAATCAGCCCCAGCATTTT,CASTRPGQSNQPQHF
NA,NA,TRBV29-1,TRBJ2-7,TGCAGCGTTGAATCAGGGTCCAACGAGCAGTACTTC,CSVESGSNEQYF
NA,few,TRBV4-1,TRBJ2-7,TGCGCCAGCAGCCAAGGTCTCTCGGGCTATTCCTACGAGCAGTACTTC,CASSQGLSGYSYEQYF
NA,few,TRBV5-4,TRBJ2-7,TGTGCCAGCAGCCCCCTGGACAGTCCCTACGAGCAGTACTTC,CASSPLDSPYEQYF
NA,NA,TRBV6-5,TRBJ2-3,TGTGCCAGCAGTTACTCGCCCGGGAGCACAGATACGCAGTATTTT,CASSYSPGSTDTQYF
TRBD1,NA,TRBV28,TRBJ1-3,TGTGCCAGCAGGGGACAGGGGCCTGGAAACACCATATATTTT,CASRGQGPGNTIYF
NA,NA,TRBV5-4,TRBJ1-3,TGTGCCAGCAGCTTGGGGGCAGACAACTCTGGAAACACCATATATTTT,CASSLGADNSGNTIYF
NA,many,TRBV28,TRBJ2-1,TGTGCCAGCAGTTTATCATTTTTGTTTTTGGATAGTTCCTACAATGAGCAGTTCTTC,CASSLSFLFLDSSYNEQFF
TRBD2,few,TRBV7-2,TRBJ2-3,TGTGCCAGCAGCTTAGGTGGACTAGCGGGAGGGGCGGGTGATACGCAGTATTTT,CASSLGGLAGGAGDTQYF
TRBD2,NA,TRBV19,TRBJ2-5,TGTGCCAGCCGTCCCGGGGGGGATCAAGAGACCCAGTACTTC,CASRPGGDQETQYF
NA,few,TRBV2,TRBJ1-4,TGTGCCAGCAGCGGAAGCGCCCCCTTAGGTAGAAAACTGTTTTTT,CASSGSAPLGRKLFF
NA,few,TRBV2,TRBJ2-7,TGTGCCAGCAGGATTCGACAGGAAGCCTACGAGCAGTACTTC,CASRIRQEAYEQYF
NA,few,TRBV10-3,TRBJ1-5,TGTGCCATCAGTGAGTCTGGAGTCGGGGGGAATCAGCCCCAGCATTTT,CAISESGVGGNQPQHF
TRBD1,NA,TRBV7-2,TRBJ2-1,TGTGCCAGCAGTCGTAATACAGGGGGCCAGCAGTTCTTC,CASSRNTGGQQFF
TRBD1,NA,TRBV11-2,TRBJ2-5,TGTGCCAGCAGCTCGGGACAGGGGTATGAGACCCAGTACTTC,CASSSGQGYETQYF
TRBD2,few,TRBV6-1,TRBJ2-1,TGTGCCAGCAGTGGTTCAGGAGCGGGGGGTTCCTACAATGAGCAGTTCTTC,CASSGSGAGGSYNEQFF
NA,NA,TRBV2,TRBJ1-2,TGTGCCAGCAGTACGCAGGGTACCATCTATGGCTACACCTTC,CASSTQGTIYGYTF
TRBD1,NA,TRBV18,TRBJ1-4,TGTGCCAGCTCACCGGGACAGATGGGTGAAAAACTGTTTTTT,CASSPGQMGEKLFF
TRBD1,few,TRBV2,TRBJ1-2,TGTGCCAGCAGTGAATTTGGCCTTCGCAGGGGGCACGGCTACACCTTC,CASSEFGLRRGHGYTF
NA,once,TRBV11-2,TRBJ2-1,TGTGCCAGCAGCCTCCAGGGGGGTGAGCAGTTCTTC,CASSLQGGEQFF
NA,NA,TRBV9,TRBJ2-1,TGTGCCAGCAGCGTAAGGCCGGACGCCTACAATGAGCAGTTCTTC,CASSVRPDAYNEQFF
TRBD1,NA,TRBV18,TRBJ1-1,TGTGCCAGCTCGGGGACAGCTAACACTGAAGCTTTCTTT,CASSGTANTEAFF
TRBD1,NA,TRBV23-1,TRBJ1-3,TGCGCCAGCAGTCAAGGACAGGGAGTCTCTGGAAACACCATATATTTT,CASSQGQGVSGNTIYF
NA,few,TRBV11-2,TRBJ2-1,TGTGCCAGCAGCAGTGGACTGCTACGGATCAATGAGCAGTTCTTC,CASSSGLLRINEQFF
NA,NA,TRBV19,TRBJ2-2,TGTGCCAGTAGTATTCTATCATTCGCGAACACCGGGGAGCTGTTTTTT,CASSILSFANTGELFF
NA,NA,TRBV5-1,TRBJ2-5,TGCGCCAGCAGCTCCTCGGCGGGGTCCTGGACCCAGTACTTC,CASSSSAGSWTQYF
TRBD1,NA,TRBV19,TRBJ2-4,TGTGCCAGCGGCTCGACAGGGGCCGGAAACATTCAGTACTTC,CASGSTGAGNIQYF
NA,NA,TRBV5-6,TRBJ1-2,TGTGCCAGCAGCTTGCTAAGGGGCCTTGGCTACACCTTC,CASSLLRGLGYTF
NA,NA,TRBV5-4,TRBJ2-7,TGTGCCAGCAGCCGGACCGGCCAGGAGAGGTACGAGCAGTACTTC,CASSRTGQERYEQYF
TRBD2,NA,TRBV9,TRBJ2-3,TGTGCCAGCAGCGTAGGGGAGGGTAGCGGGAGGTACGGTGATACGCAGTATTTT,CASSVGEGSGRYGDTQYF
NA,NA,TRBV28,TRBJ1-5,TGTGCCAGCAGTTTATTAGGGGGGAATCGGCCCCAGCATTTT,CASSLLGGNRPQHF